This entry lists 11 T cell receptor beta chains sequenced from one sample in a study of beta chain features in type 1 diabetes. Isolated RNA was reverse transcribed in full, so expressed TCRB transcripts were sequenced. Clones were sequenced by immunoSEQ multiplex PCR, and TCRdb holds only the in-frame ones, with some missing. Altogether 120,000 to 150,000 clones are present, more than 9% being singletons, with the ten largest covering around 1.2%. What was sequenced was naive CD4+ T cells from blood. The receptors shown here come from a man younger than 35 in good health.

This clone was seen more than once but under ten times. This chain links TRBV7-2 with TRBJ2-1, with 10 positions matching TRBD2. The CDR3 sequence is 16 residues long. The V and J ends lost 5 bases and 1 base, in that order; junction bases with no gene match: 5. Looked up from germline, CDR1 is SGHTA and CDR2 is FQGNSA. The CDR3 protein is CASSLLAGTSYNEQFF. CDR3 DNA: TGTGCCAGCAGCCTACTAGCGGGGACTTCCTACAATGAGCAGTTCTTC.

This clone has more than one count but fewer than ten. This chain uses TRBV9 with TRBJ2-7; 7 nucleotides align to TRBD1. The CDR3 consists of 14 residues. CDR1 and CDR2 (germline): SGDLS, YYNGEE. The V and J ends lost 9 bases and 3 bases, in that order; junction bases with no gene match: 12. The CDR3 region is CAIHPPGQSYEQYF. The CDR3 coding sequence is TGTGCCATACACCCCCCGGGACAGAGCTACGAGCAGTACTTC.

The chain carries TRBV29-1 and TRBJ2-1; the match to TRBD2 covers 7 bases. This CDR3 is built from 13 residues. V was clipped by 6 bases and J by 10 bases; unmatched bases: 12. CDR1 and CDR2 from the germline V gene are SQVTM and ANQGSEA. The CDR3, as DNA: TGCAGCGTCCGAGCTGGGAGGGATAGCGAGCAGTTCTTC. It specifies CSVRAGRDSEQFF.

This clone was observed at least ten times. The DNA of the CDR3 is TGTGCCATCAGTAGGACAGGGGGCACGGGGACCCAGTACTTC. Translation gives CAISRTGGTGTQYF. The chain links TRBV10-3 to TRBJ2-5; 11 nucleotides line up with TRBD1. The CDR3 spans 14 residues. With V trimmed by 5 bases and J by 7 bases, 6 bases remained unmatched. The germline V gene has CDR1 ENHRY and CDR2 SYGVKD.

This clone was counted only a few times. CDR3 sequence: CASSVGLTGTGELFF. The CDR3 coding sequence is TGTGCCAGCAGCGTAGGTTTGACAGGAACCGGGGAGCTGTTTTTT. The V and J genes are TRBV9 and TRBJ2-2; maybe TRBD1 (6 bases). The germline CDR1 and CDR2 sequences are SGDLS and YYNGEE. CDR3 length equals 15 residues. Trimming removed 0 bases at V and 5 bases at J, with 11 bases between.

In this sample, this clone turned up a few times. The chain uses TRBV28 and TRBJ1-3; 8 positions match TRBD1. Germline CDR1 MDHEN, CDR2 SYDVKM. CDR3 length equals 16 residues. The V gene end was trimmed by 5 bases and the J gene end by 0 bases; junction bases not matched to a gene: 6. CDR3 protein: CASSDTGTGSGNTIYF. CDR3 sequence (DNA): TGTGCCAGCAGTGACACCGGGACAGGCTCTGGAAACACCATATATTTT. The full variable domain, completed using reference TRBV28 and TRBJ1-3, is DVKVTQSSRYLVKRTGEKVFLECVQDMDHENMFWYRQDPGLGLRLIYFSYDVKMKEKGDIPEGYSVSREKKERFSLILESASTNQTSMYLCASSDTGTGSGNTIYFGEGSWLTVV.

Here the CDR3 reads CASSSSGGWDQPQHF. CDR3 DNA sequence: TGTGCCAGCAGCTCCTCGGGAGGGTGGGATCAGCCCCAGCATTTT. The rearrangement uses TRBV7-2 and TRBJ1-5; D gene unclear. Germline lookup yields CDR1 SGHTA and CDR2 FQGNSA. V was clipped by 4 bases and J by 5 bases, with 15 bases between them. The CDR3 sequence is 15 residues long. Filled out from reference TRBV7-2 and TRBJ1-5, the complete variable domain reads GAGVSQSPSNKVTEKGKDVELRCDPISGHTALYWYRQSLGQGLEFLIYFQGNSAPDKSGLPSDRFSAERTGGSVSTLTIQRTQQEDSAVYLCASSSSGGWDQPQHFGDGTRLSIL.

The rearrangement links TRBV7-8 to TRBJ1-5; D gene ambiguous. Germline loops: CDR1 SGHVS, CDR2 FQNEAQ. The CDR3 has 14 amino acids. The germline V and J ends were trimmed by 5 bases and 0 bases, with 8 bases remaining between them. Here the CDR3 reads CASSPNYSNQPQHF. CDR3 in DNA: TGTGCCAGCAGCCCTAACTATAGCAATCAGCCCCAGCATTTT.

A few counts support this clone. The genes are TRBV6-6 and TRBJ1-6; 10 bases agree with TRBD1. Trimming removed 6 bases from V and 6 bases from J; junction bases left unmatched: 5. The germline V gene has CDR1 MNHNY and CDR2 SVGAGI (reference sequence). The CDR3 has 15 amino acids. CDR3 coding DNA: TGTGCCAGCAGACTCGGACAGGGGGTTAATTCACCCCTCCACTTT. Translating gives CASRLGQGVNSPLHF.

The rearrangement joins TRBV5-1 to TRBJ2-1; TRBD2 matches at 11 bases. Germline loops: CDR1 SGHRS, CDR2 YFSETQ. The V segment lost 4 bases and the J segment 7 bases; nucleotides outside the gene matches: 7. The CDR3 is 15 residues long. DNA of the CDR3: TGCGCCAGCAGCGCCACTAGCGGGGGTGGGAATGAGCAGTTCTTC. The encoded protein is CASSATSGGGNEQFF.

The chain carries TRBV7-9 and TRBJ2-7, with TRBD1 matching 11 bases. The CDR3 runs to 13 residues. The ends lost 6 bases at V and 6 bases at J; junction bases unmatched: 4. Germline V gives CDR1 SEHNR, CDR2 FQNEAQ (reference sequence). The CDR3 spells CASSPGQGGEQYF. The CDR3 nucleotides read TGTGCCAGCAGTCCGGGACAGGGGGGCGAGCAGTACTTC. Based on the CDR3 plus reference TRBV7-9 and TRBJ2-7, the full variable domain is DTGVSQNPRHKITKRGQNVTFRCDPISEHNRLYWYRQTLGQGPEFLTYFQNEAQLEKSRLLSDRFSAERPKGSFSTLEIQRTEQGDSAMYLCASSPGQGGEQYFGPGTRLTVT.